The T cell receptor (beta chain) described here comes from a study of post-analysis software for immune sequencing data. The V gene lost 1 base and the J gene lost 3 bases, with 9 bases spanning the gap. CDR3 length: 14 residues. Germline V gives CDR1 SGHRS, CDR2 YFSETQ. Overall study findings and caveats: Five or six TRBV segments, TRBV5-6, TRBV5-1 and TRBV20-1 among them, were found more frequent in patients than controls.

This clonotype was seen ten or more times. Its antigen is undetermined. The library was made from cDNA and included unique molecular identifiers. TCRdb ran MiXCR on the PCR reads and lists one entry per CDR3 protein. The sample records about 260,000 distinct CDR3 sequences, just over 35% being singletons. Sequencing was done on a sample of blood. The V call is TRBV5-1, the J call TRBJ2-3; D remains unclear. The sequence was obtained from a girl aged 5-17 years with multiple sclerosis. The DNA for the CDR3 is TGCGCCAGCAGCTTGACCCCAGGAACAGATACGCAGTATTTT. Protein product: CASSLTPGTDTQYF. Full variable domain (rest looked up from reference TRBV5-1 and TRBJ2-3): KAGVTQTPRYLIKTRGQQVTLSCSPISGHRSVSWYQQTPGQGLQFLFEYFSETQRNKGNFPGRFSGRQFSNSRSEMNVSTLELGDSALYLCASSLTPGTDTQYFGPGTRLTVL.